This T cell receptor (beta chain) stems from a study of blood T cell repertoires in COVID-19. Study-level information: COVID-19 samples, acute and convalescent, were from the United States, Italy and Spain. PBMCs, B-cell-depleted T cells, or T cells provided the cDNA or gDNA that made up the material.

CDR1 and CDR2 (germline): MDHEN, SYDVKM. V was pared by 1 base and J by 4 bases, with 7 bases between. The CDR3 loop spans 13 amino acids. Source study methods: Estimation of nucleated cell counts was performed using reference gene primer amplification. Sequenced by immunoSEQ multiplex PCR; TCRdb stores in-frame clones only, minus some. D and trimming were read from the DNA, whereas the V and J calls and clone size are those reported in that table. The sample has about 250,000 clones, approximately 89% seen once. The sequence was obtained from a woman aged 55-75 years who had recovered from COVID-19. The rearrangement links TRBV28 to TRBJ2-5, with a weak D call TRBD2 (6 bases). Sample: peripheral blood. DNA for the CDR3: TGTGCCAGCAGTTTATTGGGGGGAGAGACCCAGTACTTC. Its translation: CASSLLGGETQYF.